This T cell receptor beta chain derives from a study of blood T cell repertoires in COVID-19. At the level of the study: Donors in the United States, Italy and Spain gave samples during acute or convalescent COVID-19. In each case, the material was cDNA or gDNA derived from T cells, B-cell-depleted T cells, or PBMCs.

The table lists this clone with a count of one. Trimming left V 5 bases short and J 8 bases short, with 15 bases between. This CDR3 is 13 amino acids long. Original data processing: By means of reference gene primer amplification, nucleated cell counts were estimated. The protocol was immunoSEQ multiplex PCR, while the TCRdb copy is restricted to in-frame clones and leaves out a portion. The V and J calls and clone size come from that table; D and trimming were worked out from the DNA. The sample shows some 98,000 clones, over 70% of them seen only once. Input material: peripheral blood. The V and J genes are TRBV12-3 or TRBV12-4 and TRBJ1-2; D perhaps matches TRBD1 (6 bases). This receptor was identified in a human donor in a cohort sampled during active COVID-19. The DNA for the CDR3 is TGTGCCAGCAGTCGCGCCAGGGGCTGGGGCTACACCTTC. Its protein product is CASSRARGWGYTF.